The clone carrying this T cell receptor (beta chain) occurred many times. This record comes from a study of T-cell reconstitution after alpha-beta-depleted transplantation in children. Germline loops: CDR1 SGHRS, CDR2 YFSETQ. V shed 0 bases and J shed 7 bases, with 13 bases lying between them. This CDR3 has 14 residues. A library of TCRbeta sequences, prepared with unique molecular identifiers, was generated. TCRdb re-derived calls from the PCR reads in MiXCR, one entry per CDR3 protein. The sample shows approximately 490,000 distinct CDR3 sequences, roughly a tenth of them seen only once. J is TRBJ1-2 and V is TRBV5-1; the D gene is possibly TRBD1 (5 bases). The sample was PBMCs, taken before TCRalphabeta/CD19-depleted stem cell transplant. This clonotype was obtained from a child between 2 and 9 years old with inherited bone marrow failure, due to receive a stem cell transplant. CDR3 nucleotide sequence: TGCGCCAGCAGCTTGGATGGCAGGGAGGGTGGCTACACCTTC. Translated: CASSLDGREGGYTF.